The sequence of this TCR beta chain was determined in a study of blood T cell repertoires in COVID-19. Across the whole study: Nucleic acid was either cDNA or gDNA, and it came from T cells, B-cell-depleted T cells, or PBMCs.

The data were produced by immunoSEQ multiplex PCR, yet TCRdb's version contains in-frame clones alone and is incomplete. Found here are more than 100,000 clones, 60% to 85% of them singletons; the top ten hold under 1%. Per the germline V gene, CDR1 is MNHNS and CDR2 is SASEGT. There are 17 residues in the CDR3. J was trimmed by 0 bases and V by 4 bases; bases with no gene match: 9. This sequence was found in a human donor with acute or convalescent COVID-19. The donor label of this sample is uncertain. Input material: peripheral blood. This sequence joins TRBV6-1 and TRBJ1-2, with 9 positions matching TRBD1. The CDR3 reads CASSAGQGRATNYGYTF. CDR3 coding DNA: TGTGCCAGCAGTGCCGGACAGGGGAGGGCTACTAACTATGGCTACACCTTC.